A single TCR beta chain is shown here with its context. The antigen this receptor binds is unknown. Nothing much larger sits one base from this clone, and base qualities are not available. This sample stems from a study of blood T cell repertoires in COVID-19 (TCRdb year 2020). For context, the study as a whole: Samples covering the acute and convalescent phases of COVID-19 were provided by collaborators in the United States, Italy and Spain. The prospective study material was composed of cDNA or gDNA derived from T cells, B-cell-depleted T cells, or PBMCs. The dataset comprised deeply sampled blood TCRbeta repertoires from subjects exposed to, actively infected with, or recovered from COVID-19. The repertoires were made available in a free public database intended to serve as a resource for research on the immune response to SARS-CoV-2. Samples were obtained from the ongoing ImmuneRACE study (first 160 participants) and from over 1,000 subjects provided by 6 global collaborators. Nearly every sample came with metadata listing a de-identified subject ID, COVID-19 status, age in years and sex. Where HLA class I and class II types were available, the types were taken from metadata supplied by the sample provider, not from assay-based typing. Results and caveats for the whole study, not just this receptor: How much clinical and demographic metadata was included differed by source and by participant, and the metadata was provided uncurated.

Participants in the prospective study were enrolled through a virtual design, were aged about 18 to 89 years, and lived in some 24 United States geographic areas. In the prospective study, participants were assigned to cohorts based on the clinical history participants reported in a screening survey and a study questionnaire. In the prospective study, mobile phlebotomists collected whole blood, serum and a nasopharyngeal or oropharyngeal swab from each participant. Additional blood draws and questionnaires over a 2-month period could optionally be provided by prospective study participants. Prospective study blood samples were shipped either frozen or at room temperature before DNA extraction. V gives up 2 bases and J gives up 7 bases, and the segment between their germline ends measures 8 bases. The germline V gene (reference sequence) specifies DFQATT as CDR1 and SNEGSKA as CDR2. The CDR3 measures 11 amino acids from cysteine to phenylalanine. The DNA shown is the 33-base CDR3, in frame from base 1.

The immunoSEQ Assay, a bias-controlled multiplex PCR, was used to amplify TCRbeta CDR3 regions from genomic DNA. The study's processing was this. Within the assay, amplification of reference gene primers was used to estimate how many nucleated cells each sample contained. To quantify the absolute abundance of each unique TCRbeta CDR3 rearrangement, sequence reads were collapsed and filtered. For each sample, productive Simpson clonality was calculated by taking the square root of Simpson's diversity index across productive rearrangements. TCRdb took this table from immuneACCESS and kept in-frame rearrangements with V and J called. Such tables lack part of the clones; where checked against another copy, unresolved V genes explain under half of the gap, and the rest is unexplained. V and J calls and clone size are as listed in that table; D and trimming were resolved from the DNA. Counted in this sample were approximately 250,000 clones; 80% to 90% of them appeared once. The ten most abundant clones make up 4.1% of the sample.

This clonotype was obtained from a young woman with acute COVID-19. Source material: PBMCs or T cells enriched from blood (not recorded which). The chain is made from TRBV20-1 and TRBJ1-1, and the D gene may be TRBD1, 5 bases matching. The CDR3: CSARRGSEAFF. The DNA sequence follows: TGCAGTGCTAGACGGGGGAGTGAAGCTTTCTTT.